The next 23 T cell receptor beta chains were all read from a single sample in a study of regulatory T cells in long-lasting Graves disease. As for time point: newly diagnosed GD, antithyroid drugs for less than 3 months. With RNA extracted from PBMCs as input, the TCR library was made. Arm-PCR of CDR3 regions with iRepertoire HTBI primers generated TCR beta libraries. TCRdb ran MiXCR on the multiplex PCR reads and lists one entry per CDR3 protein. The sample shows 410,000 or so distinct CDR3 sequences, under 15% of them seen only once. These data were likewise used in another study, on T cells in Graves' hyperthyroidism and ophthalmopathy.

The specimen comprised peripheral blood mononuclear cells (PBMCs), sampled at new diagnosis, from a patient treated with antithyroid drugs. Receptors were obtained from a woman aged 30 to 39 with Graves disease.

This clonotype was seen ten or more times. This chain links TRBV3-1 with TRBJ1-1, with a possible D match to TRBD1 (5 bases). Trimming pared 1 base from V and 11 bases from J, leaving 11 bases between. The germline V gene encodes CDR1 LGHDT and CDR2 YNNKEL (reference sequence). This CDR3 is 12 amino acids long. The CDR3 is CASSQGGLGAFF. CDR3 bases: TGTGCCAGCAGCCAAGGGGGGTTGGGTGCTTTCTTT.

This clonotype was found many times. The chain is built from TRBV5-1 and TRBJ2-3; D is uncertain. This CDR3 comprises 14 residues. Trimming cost V 2 bases and J 0 bases, with 7 bases left between them. CDR1 SGHRS and CDR2 YFSETQ come from the germline V gene. CDR3: CASSFRRSTDTQYF. The DNA for the CDR3 is TGCGCCAGCAGCTTTCGGCGTAGCACAGATACGCAGTATTTT.

V is TRBV18 and J is TRBJ2-7; unclear D gene. The ends were cut back, 6 bases at V and 2 bases at J, with 11 bases in the middle. Germline V gene data show CDR1 as KGHSH and CDR2 as LQKENI. The CDR3 is 13 residues long. CDR3 sequence: CASSHGSPYEQYF. Here the CDR3 DNA reads TGTGCCAGCTCGCACGGGTCGCCCTACGAGCAGTACTTC.

This clonotype was seen a few times. V and J are TRBV7-8 and TRBJ1-5; tentatively, D is TRBD1 (5 bases). Per the germline V gene, CDR1 is SGHVS and CDR2 is FQNEAQ. Trimming removed 1 base at V and 6 bases at J, with 10 bases between. There are 14 residues in the CDR3. The CDR3 DNA sequence: TGTGCCAGCAGCTTAGATCGGGGGACTCAGCCCCAGCATTTT. Translating it yields CASSLDRGTQPQHF.

This clonotype was seen many times. The chain combines TRBV20-1 with TRBJ1-4; 7 bases fit TRBD1. J lost 8 bases, V lost 1 base, and 10 bases had no gene match. CDR3 length: 15 residues. Germline V gives CDR1 DFQATT, CDR2 SNEGSKA (reference sequence). Here the CDR3 reads CSARVIAGGGEKLFF. The CDR3 DNA reads TGCAGTGCTAGAGTAATCGCAGGGGGAGGGGAAAAACTGTTTTTT.

This clonotype was counted ten times or more. The chain joins TRBV6-2 or TRBV6-3 to TRBJ1-2; no clear D gene. CDR1 is MNHEY and CDR2 is SVGEGT in the germline V gene. V lost 3 bases to trimming and J lost 7 bases, with 6 bases between them. CDR3 length: 11 residues. The CDR3 is CASSYGRGYTF. In DNA form, the CDR3 reads TGTGCCAGCAGTTATGGTCGTGGCTACACCTTC.

This clonotype came up many times. The V and J genes are TRBV6-5 and TRBJ1-1; D is undetermined. Germline assignment: CDR1 MNHEY and CDR2 SVGAGI. V was trimmed by 2 bases and J by 7 bases, leaving 14 bases between them. The CDR3 totals 14 residues. CDR3 nucleotides: TGTGCCAGCAGTTACCGCAATTCTTTTAATGAAGCTTTCTTT. Translation: CASSYRNSFNEAFF.

This clonotype was counted many times. This chain links TRBV5-1 with TRBJ2-4; D unclear. Trimming left V 4 bases short and J 3 bases short, with 17 bases between. This CDR3 has 16 amino acids. Per the germline V gene, CDR1 is SGHRS and CDR2 is YFSETQ. The CDR3 is CASSRKSLLGKNIQYF. CDR3 bases: TGCGCCAGCAGCCGGAAGAGCCTCCTAGGCAAAAACATTCAGTACTTC. Full variable domain (rest looked up from reference TRBV5-1 and TRBJ2-4): KAGVTQTPRYLIKTRGQQVTLSCSPISGHRSVSWYQQTPGQGLQFLFEYFSETQRNKGNFPGRFSGRQFSNSRSEMNVSTLELGDSALYLCASSRKSLLGKNIQYFGAGTRLSVL.

This clonotype came up a few times. A much larger clone lies a single base off, so this may be a read error. This chain uses TRBV3-1 with TRBJ2-3; 8 bases align to TRBD2. The CDR3 spans 16 residues. From germline, CDR1 is LGHDT and CDR2 YNNKEL (reference sequence). In DNA form, the CDR3 reads TGTGCCGGCAGCCAAGCTCGCGGGGGGCACACAGATACGCAGTATTTT. Its translation is CAGSQARGGHTDTQYF.

This clonotype appeared many times. The CDR3, as DNA: TGTGCCATCAGTGACCCCGGGACTAGCGGGGCCTCCTACAATGAGCAGTTCTTC. It translates to CAISDPGTSGASYNEQFF. The V call is TRBV10-3, the J call TRBJ2-1; 13 bases line up with TRBD2. This CDR3 has 18 amino acids. The trim removed 3 bases at V and 0 bases at J, leaving 5 bases unmatched. CDR1 and CDR2 (germline): ENHRY, SYGVKD.

The rearrangement joins TRBV24-1 to TRBJ2-5, with 11 bases lining up with TRBD1. The ends lost 4 bases at V and 2 bases at J; junction bases unmatched: 11. CDR1 is KGHDR, CDR2 SFDVKD, per germline. The CDR3 runs 18 residues. DNA for the CDR3: TGTGCCACCAGTGACCTGGGACAGGGGGGCCGTGGTCAAGAGACCCAGTACTTC. As protein: CATSDLGQGGRGQETQYF.

In its sample, this clonotype was seen many times. DNA of the CDR3: TGTGCCAGCTCAGGACGGGGGGAATACGAGCAGTACTTC. Its translation: CASSGRGEYEQYF. V gene TRBV18 combines with J gene TRBJ2-7, with 7 positions matching TRBD2. This CDR3 spans 13 amino acids. J lost 4 bases, V lost 5 bases, and 5 bases had no gene match. The germline CDR1 and CDR2 sequences are KGHSH and LQKENI. The whole variable domain, remainder taken from reference TRBV18 and TRBJ2-7, is NAGVMQNPRHLVRRRGQEARLRCSPMKGHSHVYWYRQLPEEGLKFMVYLQKENIIDESGMPKERFSAEFPKEGPSILRIQQVVRGDSAAYFCASSGRGEYEQYFGPGTRLTVT.

This clonotype was recorded at least ten times. CDR3 region: CASSESRGNTIYF. DNA for the CDR3: TGCGCCAGCAGTGAGTCCAGGGGAAACACCATATATTTT. The J gene is TRBJ1-3, the V gene TRBV10-1; D not resolved. Trimming took off 0 bases at V and 4 bases at J, with 4 bases between the two ends. The CDR3 contains 13 residues. Germline V gene sequence: CDR1 WNHNN, CDR2 SYGVQD (reference sequence).

This clonotype was counted at least ten times. At one of its ends the junction is not consistent with the germline gene, which may arise from a read error. J is TRBJ2-1 and V is TRBV12-3 or TRBV12-4, with unresolved D. This CDR3 has 15 residues. CDR3 in DNA: TGCGCCAGCAGCTTTTTGGGAAGCTCCTACAATGAGCAGTTCTTC. As protein: CASSFLGSSYNEQFF.

CDR3 residues: CAISSGDRGPSNEQFF. DNA of the CDR3: TGTGCCATCAGTTCCGGGGACCGCGGGCCCTCCAATGAGCAGTTCTTC. This chain connects TRBV10-3 to TRBJ2-1; either TRBD1 or TRBD2 may fit D (5 bases each). V lost 5 bases and J lost 6, with 20 bases in between. The CDR3 totals 16 residues. In germline, CDR1 is ENHRY, CDR2 SYGVKD.

This clonotype was observed at least ten times. V usage is TRBV6-1 and J usage is TRBJ2-7, with TRBD2 matching over 11 bases. The CDR3 contains 16 residues. Trimming at V came to 6 bases and at J to 3 bases, leaving 10 bases not matched to a gene. Germline assignment: CDR1 MNHNS and CDR2 SASEGT. CDR3 protein: CASSPFGTSGNYEQYF. The CDR3 region has the DNA TGTGCCAGCAGCCCCTTTGGGACTAGCGGAAACTACGAGCAGTACTTC.

The chain recombines TRBV28 with TRBJ1-1; the D is unclear. The CDR3 is made up of 13 amino acids. Germline loops: CDR1 MDHEN, CDR2 SYDVKM. Trimming took off 5 bases at V and 0 bases at J, with 7 bases between the two ends. The CDR3 DNA sequence: TGTGCCAGCAGTCGACTCCTGAACACTGAAGCTTTCTTT. Translating it yields CASSRLLNTEAFF.

A few counts support this clonotype. The chain couples TRBV7-3 to TRBJ2-5; D gene uncertain. Trimming took off 5 bases at V and 5 bases at J, with 12 bases between the two ends. The germline gives CDR1 SGHTA, CDR2 FQGTGA. There are 13 residues in the CDR3. CDR3 coding DNA: TGTGCCAGCAGCGCCGGCCCAACGGAGACCCAGTACTTC. It encodes CASSAGPTETQYF.

This clonotype came up once. The J gene is TRBJ2-5, the V gene TRBV13; D unclear. Trimming took 6 bases from V and 0 from J, leaving 11 bases between them. Germline lookup yields CDR1 PRHDT and CDR2 FYEKMQ (reference sequence). CDR3 length equals 14 residues. The CDR3 coding sequence is TGTGCCAGCAGTGAAGGGATGTACCAAGAGACCCAGTACTTC. Protein sequence: CASSEGMYQETQYF.

This clonotype has at least ten counts. The CDR3 here is CASSLFSGRSYNEQFF. The CDR3 DNA reads as TGTGCCAGCAGCCTTTTCAGCGGGAGGTCCTACAATGAGCAGTTCTTC. This rearrangement joins TRBV12-3 or TRBV12-4 to TRBJ2-1, with TRBD2 identical over 9 bases. This CDR3 has 16 amino acids. With 6 bases clipped from V and 1 base from J, the junction kept 7 bases outside the gene matches.

This clonotype has a count of ten or more. This chain connects TRBV4-1 to TRBJ1-5; D gene unclear. The V and J ends lost 6 bases and 7 bases respectively, with 16 bases between them. This CDR3 has 14 amino acids. CDR1 is MGHRA and CDR2 is YSYEKL in the germline V gene. Written as DNA, the CDR3 is TGCGCCAGCAGTCGCGAAATAGACTGGCAGCCCCAGCATTTT. It translates to CASSREIDWQPQHF.

In its sample, this clonotype was seen many times. The gene calls are TRBV20-1 and TRBJ1-2; 8 nucleotides agree with TRBD1. The CDR3 extends over 13 amino acids. Germline assignment: CDR1 DFQATT and CDR2 SNEGSKA (reference sequence). V was clipped by 3 bases and J by 6 bases; unmatched bases: 6. In DNA form, the CDR3 reads TGCAGTGCTAGGGACCAGGGGGCCGATGGCTACACCTTC. Translation gives CSARDQGADGYTF.

The chain has TRBV19 and TRBJ2-2, with a tentative D call TRBD2 (6 bases). Trimming shortened V by 6 bases and J by 0 bases, and 8 bases separated the two germline ends. This CDR3 spans 14 amino acids. CDR1 LNHDA and CDR2 SQIVND come from the germline V gene (reference sequence). CDR3 DNA sequence: TGTGCCAGTAGGGGCGGGGCGAACACCGGGGAGCTGTTTTTT. Protein product: CASRGGANTGELFF.